This T cell receptor (beta chain) emerged from a study of T-cell memory formation after mild COVID-19. TCRdb passed the 5' RACE reads through MiXCR, listing each CDR3 protein once. The table shows hundreds of thousands of distinct CDR3 sequences, with about 20% occurring only once. Trimming at V came to 5 bases and at J to 1 base, leaving 4 bases not matched to a gene. Germline loops: CDR1 SEHNR, CDR2 FQNEAQ (reference sequence). This CDR3 is 16 amino acids long. With regard to this clonotype: The antigen remains undetermined.

Study-level results: Contracting CD4+ clones lay largely in CM and EM, with CD8+ ones residing in EMRA. Day 15 to 85 contracting clones showed balanced CD4/CD8; day 15 to 37 expanders favored CD4+.

Source material: PBMCs or a T cell subset sorted from them (not recorded which). The TCR sequence derives from an adult woman who had mild COVID-19 (a few samples of this study predate the infection). Cell type and time point are not known. J is TRBJ2-3 and V is TRBV7-9; 12 positions match TRBD2. The CDR3 spells CASSHRLAGGTDTQYF. The DNA of the CDR3 is TGTGCCAGCAGCCATCGACTAGCGGGAGGCACAGATACGCAGTATTTT. The whole variable domain, remainder taken from reference TRBV7-9 and TRBJ2-3, is DTGVSQNPRHKITKRGQNVTFRCDPISEHNRLYWYRQTLGQGPEFLTYFQNEAQLEKSRLLSDRFSAERPKGSFSTLEIQRTEQGDSAMYLCASSHRLAGGTDTQYFGPGTRLTVL.